The TCR beta chain described here comes from a study of shared T cell receptors in the human thymus. The V and J ends lost 8 bases and 8 bases respectively, with 24 bases between them. Per germline, CDR1 MDHEN and CDR2 SYDVKM. The CDR3 sequence is 16 residues long. This table comes from immunoSEQ multiplex PCR, and its TCRdb copy is limited to in-frame clones, with some not included. The top ten clones hold more than 0.01% of a sample with some 700,000 clones, 80% to 90% of them seen once. These data also featured in a second study, about human thymus T cells. That paper states: Related research reported highly overlapping thymic repertoires among unrelated individuals.

The sequence was obtained from a girl in the first two years of life with a congenital heart defect. The chain combines TRBV28 with TRBJ1-4; D ambiguous. The sample comprised thymocytes. In nucleotides, the CDR3 is TGTGCCAGCTCCCCGACTATTCGACTGAGGATGGAAAAACTGTTTTTT. Its protein is CASSPTIRLRMEKLFF.